This is a list of T cell receptor beta chains from one sample in a study of blood T cell repertoires in COVID-19. Only in-frame clones appear in the TCRdb table, and some are missing; sequencing was by immunoSEQ multiplex PCR. Of tens of thousands of clones in the sample, approximately 80% were seen once. Source material: peripheral blood. Receptors originate from a man aged 50 or older with active or convalescent COVID-19. Both conserved end residues are part of each CDR3. The D gene is left open where the match is weak. The listing skips clone size in some rows; elsewhere it reads once, few, many or a size class.

clone size | D gene | J gene | V gene | CDR3 DNA | CDR3 protein
NA | TRBD2 | TRBJ2-5 | TRBV4-2 | TGTGCCAGCAGCCAAGGAACTGGGACTAGCGGGGGCCGAGGCGAGACCCAGTACTTC | CASSQGTGTSGGRGETQYF
NA | TRBD2 | TRBJ2-3 | TRBV18 | TGTGCCAGCTCACCTCTAGCGGGGGAAGGCACAGATACGCAGTATTTT | CASSPLAGEGTDTQYF
NA | NA | TRBJ2-3 | TRBV6-2/TRBV6-3 | TGTGCCAGCAGTTCAGTGGATACGCAGTATTTT | CASSSVDTQYF
once | NA | TRBJ2-5 | TRBV7-8 | TGTGCCAGCAGCTTAAGTAGCGGACTGTACCAAGAGACCCAGTACTTC | CASSLSSGLYQETQYF
NA | NA | TRBJ2-3 | TRBV7-2 | TGTGCCAGCAGCTTAGAAGCGACCCCCAAAGATACGCAGTATTTT | CASSLEATPKDTQYF
once | NA | TRBJ2-5 | TRBV30 | TGTGCCTGGAGTGTACGGGGATGGGGAAGATCTCGAGGGGGCCAAGAGACCCAGTACTTC | CAWSVRGWGRSRGGQETQYF
NA | NA | TRBJ2-5 | TRBV5-1 | TGCGCCAGCAGCTTGCAACCGGGGAACCGGGAGACCCAGTACTTC | CASSLQPGNRETQYF
NA | TRBD1 | TRBJ1-1 | TRBV10-3 | TGTGCCATCAGTGAGTCGCCAGGGGGCGTAACTGAAGCTTTCTTT | CAISESPGGVTEAFF
NA | NA | TRBJ1-5 | TRBV30 | TGTGCCTGGAGTGAGGAGTTAAATCAGCCCCAGCATTTT | CAWSEELNQPQHF
NA | TRBD1 | TRBJ1-4 | TRBV5-1 | TGCGCCAGCAGCCTGGGTGGCCGGACAGGGAATGAAAAACTGTTTTTT | CASSLGGRTGNEKLFF
NA | TRBD2 | TRBJ2-4 | TRBV5-1 | TGCGCCAGCAGCTTGGGCAGCGGGGGTCCCAAAAACATTCAGTACTTC | CASSLGSGGPKNIQYF
NA | TRBD1 | TRBJ1-2 | TRBV7-8 | TGTGCCAGCAGCCCCTGGGACAGGGCCGGTTTAGGTGGCTACACCTTC | CASSPWDRAGLGGYTF
NA | NA | TRBJ2-1 | TRBV5-4 | TGTGCCAGCAGCTTGCAGATGGGGGGTGAGCAGTTCTTC | CASSLQMGGEQFF
NA | NA | TRBJ1-1 | TRBV7-9 | TGTGCCAGCAGCCCCCAGGGGTCGAACACTGAAGCTTTCTTT | CASSPQGSNTEAFF
NA | TRBD1 | TRBJ1-2 | TRBV27 | TGTGCCAGCAGTTTGTATGGGCGGGACAGGGTAATTTTTGGCTACACCTTC | CASSLYGRDRVIFGYTF
NA | TRBD2 | TRBJ2-7 | TRBV4-1 | TGCGCCAGCAGCCCCCGGGGGGGGTACGAGCAGTACTTC | CASSPRGGYEQYF
once | TRBD1 | TRBJ1-3 | TRBV25-1 | TGTGCCAGCAGTGGGGACAGACCCGCAGGAAACACCATATATTTT | CASSGDRPAGNTIYF
few | NA | TRBJ1-2 | TRBV5-1 | TGCGCCAGCAGCTCGGGGGTCTCCCGAACGGAGGGCTACACCTTC | CASSSGVSRTEGYTF
NA | TRBD2 | TRBJ2-3 | TRBV7-3 | TGTGCCAGCAGCTTAAGGGCTAGCGGCCAAGATACGCAGTATTTT | CASSLRASGQDTQYF
NA | NA | TRBJ1-1 | TRBV6-5 | TGTGCCAGCAGCCCGGGGAACACTGAAGCTTTCTTT | CASSPGNTEAFF
NA | NA | TRBJ1-6 | TRBV27 | TGTGCCAGCAGTTTGTCGGTCCCGAGTTCACCCCTCCACTTT | CASSLSVPSSPLHF
NA | NA | TRBJ2-3 | TRBV25-1 | TGTGCCAGCGAGGTCACAGATACGCAGTATTTT | CASEVTDTQYF
NA | NA | TRBJ1-1 | TRBV12-3/TRBV12-4 | TGTGCCAGCAGGGGAGGGGAGAACACTGAAGCTTTCTTT | CASRGGENTEAFF
NA | TRBD1 | TRBJ1-4 | TRBV19 | TGTGCCAGTAGTACGACAGGGAATGAAAAACTGTTTTTT | CASSTTGNEKLFF
few | NA | TRBJ1-6 | TRBV10-3 | TGTGCCATCAGAGATAAAGAAACTTATAATTCACCCCTCCACTTT | CAIRDKETYNSPLHF
NA | TRBD2 | TRBJ2-3 | TRBV5-1 | TGCGCCAGCAGCTTTGCTAGCGGGGGGTTCACAGATACGCAGTATTTT | CASSFASGGFTDTQYF
once | NA | TRBJ1-1 | TRBV9 | TGTGCCAGCAGCTTCGCAGGTTACACTGAAGCTTTCTTT | CASSFAGYTEAFF
NA | NA | TRBJ2-7 | TRBV12-5 | TGTGCTAGTGGTTTGGTACAAGGAAGGAGGGATCAATACGAGCAGTACTTC | CASGLVQGRRDQYEQYF
once | NA | TRBJ1-2 | TRBV5-6 | TGTGCCAGCAGCTCTAGGGAAGGGAGTTTGGCTGGCTACACCTTC | CASSSREGSLAGYTF
NA | NA | TRBJ1-2 | TRBV19 | TGTGCCAGTGGTGACAGGCGCGATGGCTACACCTTC | CASGDRRDGYTF
NA | TRBD2 | TRBJ2-7 | TRBV7-8 | TGTGCCAGCAGCCGCGGGACTAGCGGGGCAGAGTTCGTCTACGAGCAGTACTTC | CASSRGTSGAEFVYEQYF
NA | TRBD1 | TRBJ2-7 | TRBV29-1 | TGCAGCGTGAGGAGGACAGGGAGCTCCTACGAGCAGTACTTC | CSVRRTGSSYEQYF
NA | TRBD1 | TRBJ2-2 | TRBV5-1 | TGCGCCAGCAGCGATGGGACAGGTATCACCGGGGAGCTGTTTTTT | CASSDGTGITGELFF
NA | NA | TRBJ2-6 | TRBV5-6 | TGTGCCAGCAGCTCTCGGGGAGGTGGGGCCAACGTCCTGACTTTC | CASSSRGGGANVLTF
NA | TRBD1 | TRBJ1-5 | TRBV7-2 | TGTGCCAGCAGCCCCGACAGGGTAGGCCAGCCCCAGCATTTT | CASSPDRVGQPQHF